This T cell receptor beta chain comes out of a study of T cell clonality in common variable immunodeficiency. Study-wide points: T cell subpopulation sequencing would be needed to explain CVID clonality. Common variable immunodeficiency TCR beta sequences reportedly had fewer deletions and N-nucleotide insertions. Compared with healthy controls, CVID subjects showed increased TCRbeta clonality, mostly in about a third. Compared with controls, CVID subjects had fewer shared TCRbeta clones.

Germline-derived CDR1 and CDR2 are SGHVS and FNYEAQ. CDR3 size: 13 residues. Trimming removed 2 bases from V and 9 bases from J, with 8 bases in between. This clone came up many times. Its antigen remains unidentified. The CDR3 end is not reached by the read, which stops 3 residues before it; the germline J gene fills it in. The repertoire was sequenced with immunoSEQ multiplex PCR; TCRdb's copy has only in-frame clones and lacks some. The sample contains some 40,000 clones, none of them singletons. The chain recombines TRBV7-6 with TRBJ1-6; no firm D call. Sequencing was carried out using peripheral blood mononuclear cells. The origin of this receptor is a person aged 18 to 70 in good health. CDR3 DNA (partial): TGTGCCAGCAGCTTATCAGCGGGTTCACCC. Translation: CASSLSAGSP. In full, the CDR3 reads CASSLSAGSPLHF.